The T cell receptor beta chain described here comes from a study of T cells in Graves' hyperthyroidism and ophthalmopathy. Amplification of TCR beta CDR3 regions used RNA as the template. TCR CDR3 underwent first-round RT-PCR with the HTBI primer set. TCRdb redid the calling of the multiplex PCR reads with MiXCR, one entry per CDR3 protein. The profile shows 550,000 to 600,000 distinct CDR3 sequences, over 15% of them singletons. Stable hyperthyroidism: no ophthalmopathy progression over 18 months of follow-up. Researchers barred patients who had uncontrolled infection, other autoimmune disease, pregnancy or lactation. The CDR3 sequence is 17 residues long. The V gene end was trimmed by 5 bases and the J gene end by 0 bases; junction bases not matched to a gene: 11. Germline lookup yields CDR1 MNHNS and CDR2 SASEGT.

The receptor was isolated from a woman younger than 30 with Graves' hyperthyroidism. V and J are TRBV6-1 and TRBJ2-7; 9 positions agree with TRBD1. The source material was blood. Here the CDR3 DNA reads TGTGCCAGCAGTTTATATACCGGACAGGGGCTCTCCTACGAGCAGTACTTC. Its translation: CASSLYTGQGLSYEQYF.